The 10 T cell receptor beta chains listed next were all sequenced from one sample in a study of CD8 T cells in Susac syndrome. Random-hexamer reverse transcription was applied to about 0.45 to 1 ug RNA. TCRdb ran MiXCR on the immunoSEQ multiplex PCR reads and lists one entry per CDR3 protein. Of more than 70,000 distinct CDR3 sequences listed, roughly 95% are singletons. Input material: CD8+ T cells from PBMCs. Receptors were obtained from a human donor with Susac syndrome.

The rearrangement links TRBV9 to TRBJ1-2, with TRBD1 as a possible D gene (5 bases). The CDR3 loop spans 12 amino acids. Germline loops: CDR1 SGDLS, CDR2 YYNGEE. Trimming removed 7 bases at V and 7 bases at J, with 14 bases between. The CDR3 here is CASGANVGGYTF. The CDR3 DNA is TGTGCCAGCGGGGCAAACGTAGGTGGCTACACCTTC. The full variable domain, in which reference TRBV9 and TRBJ1-2 provide the parts outside the CDR3, is DSGVTQTPKHLITATGQRVTLRCSPRSGDLSVYWYQQSLDQGLQFLIQYYNGEERAKGNILERFSAQQFPDLHSELNLSSLELGDSALYFCASGANVGGYTFGSGTRLTVV.

This chain joins TRBV7-9 and TRBJ2-7, with 8 nucleotides matching TRBD2. Germline CDR1 SEHNR, CDR2 FQNEAQ (reference sequence). After removal of 8 bases from V and 5 bases from J, the junction contained 8 bases not matched to a gene. CDR3 length: 13 residues. The CDR3 bases are TGTGCCAGCCTTAGCGGGGCCACTGACGAGCAGTACTTC. Residues: CASLSGATDEQYF.

For this clonotype: Mismatch with germline at one junction end may stem from a read error. CDR3: CASSQVGRRAPAF. CDR3 bases: TGTGCCAGCAGCCAAGTAGGCCGTCGGGCACCGGCCTTC. The V and J genes are TRBV14 and TRBJ1-2; D gene unclear. The CDR3 sequence is 13 residues long. Germline V lookup: CDR1 SGHDN, CDR2 FVKESK.

The chain carries TRBV25-1 and TRBJ1-1; possible D gene TRBD1, 6 bases. With 2 bases removed from V and 5 bases from J, the gap between germline ends came to 15 bases. Germline V lookup: CDR1 MGHDK, CDR2 SYGVNS. The CDR3 loop spans 15 amino acids. The CDR3 reads CASSEEAGAGTEAFF. The DNA for the CDR3 is TGTGCCAGCAGTGAAGAGGCGGGGGCGGGAACTGAAGCTTTCTTT.

The genes are TRBV28 and TRBJ1-4; D might be TRBD1 (6 bases). Germline V CDR1 and CDR2: MDHEN, SYDVKM. Trimming shortened V by 5 bases and J by 4 bases, and 20 bases separated the two germline ends. This CDR3 has 17 amino acids. CDR3 sequence reads: CASSVEQGLGYNEKLFF. In DNA, the CDR3 is TGTGCCAGCAGTGTCGAACAGGGCTTGGGATATAATGAAAAACTGTTTTTT.

The chain recombines TRBV30 with TRBJ1-6, with D possibly matching TRBD1 (6 bases). This CDR3 comprises 17 residues. V gave up 1 base and J gave up 10 bases, with 23 bases separating them. Germline-derived CDR1 and CDR2 are GTSNPN and SVGIG (reference sequence). The CDR3 spells CAWSEPDSLIARSPLHF. In nucleotides, the CDR3 is TGTGCCTGGAGTGAGCCGGACAGCCTGATCGCACGGTCACCCCTCCACTTT.

The genes are TRBV20-1 and TRBJ2-1, with 7 bases matching TRBD1. Germline CDR1 and CDR2: DFQATT and SNEGSKA (reference sequence). The J segment lost 6 bases and the V segment lost 6 bases, leaving 5 bases of the junction unmatched. This CDR3 region has 12 residues. CDR3 nucleotides: TGCAGTGCCAAGGACAGGTCCAATGAGCAGTTCTTC. It is translated as CSAKDRSNEQFF.

J is TRBJ2-5 and V is TRBV5-5; 9 bases agree with TRBD2. The germline V gene has CDR1 SGHKS and CDR2 YYEKEE (reference sequence). This CDR3 spans 16 amino acids. V trimming: 4 bases; J trimming: 0 bases; junction bases outside the gene matches: 7. CDR3 coding DNA: TGTGCCAGCAGCCACCGGAGCGGGGGGTACCAAGAGACCCAGTACTTC. It is translated as CASSHRSGGYQETQYF.

In its sample, this clonotype was seen once. This rearrangement joins TRBV7-9 to TRBJ2-1, with TRBD2 matching over 13 bases. The V and J ends lost 3 bases and 5 bases, in that order; junction bases with no gene match: 7. The CDR3 totals 17 residues. The germline CDR1 and CDR2 sequences are SEHNR and FQNEAQ (reference sequence). The chain's CDR3 is CASSFRTSGGLNNEQFF. The CDR3, as DNA: TGTGCCAGCAGCTTTAGGACTAGCGGGGGATTAAACAATGAGCAGTTCTTC.

The chain couples TRBV11-2 to TRBJ1-4, with D unresolved. Germline values: CDR1 SGHAT, CDR2 FQNNGV. Trimming removed 5 bases from V and 8 bases from J, with 18 bases in between. The CDR3 length is 15 residues. The CDR3 spells CASSPFRAHGEKLFF. DNA of the CDR3: TGTGCCAGCAGCCCCTTCCGGGCCCATGGAGAAAAACTGTTTTTT.